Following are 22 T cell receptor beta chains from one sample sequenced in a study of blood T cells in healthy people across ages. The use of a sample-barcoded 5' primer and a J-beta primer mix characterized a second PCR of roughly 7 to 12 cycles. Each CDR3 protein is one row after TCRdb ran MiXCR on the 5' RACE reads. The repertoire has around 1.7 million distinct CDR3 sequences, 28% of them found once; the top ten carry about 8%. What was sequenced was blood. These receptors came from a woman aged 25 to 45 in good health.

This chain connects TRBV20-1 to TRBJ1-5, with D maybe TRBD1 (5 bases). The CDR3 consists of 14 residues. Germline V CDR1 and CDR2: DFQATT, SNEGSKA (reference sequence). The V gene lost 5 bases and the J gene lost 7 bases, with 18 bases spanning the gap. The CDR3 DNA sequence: TGCAGTGCTTCCGGGACCCAGGGTAAACAGCCCCAGCATTTT. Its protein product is CSASGTQGKQPQHF.

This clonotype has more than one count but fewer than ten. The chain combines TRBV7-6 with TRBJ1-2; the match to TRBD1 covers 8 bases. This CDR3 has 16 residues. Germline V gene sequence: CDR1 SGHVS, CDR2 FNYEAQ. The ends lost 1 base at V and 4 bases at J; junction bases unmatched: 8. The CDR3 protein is CASSLEGRGRGYGYTF. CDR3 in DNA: TGTGCCAGCAGCTTAGAAGGCAGGGGGCGCGGCTATGGCTACACCTTC.

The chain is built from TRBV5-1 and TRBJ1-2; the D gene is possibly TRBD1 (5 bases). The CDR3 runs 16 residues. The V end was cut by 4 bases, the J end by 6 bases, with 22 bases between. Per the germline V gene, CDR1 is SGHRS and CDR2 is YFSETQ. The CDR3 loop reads CASSVTPGRGLNGYTF. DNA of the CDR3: TGCGCCAGCAGCGTGACCCCGGGACGGGGGTTGAATGGCTACACCTTC.

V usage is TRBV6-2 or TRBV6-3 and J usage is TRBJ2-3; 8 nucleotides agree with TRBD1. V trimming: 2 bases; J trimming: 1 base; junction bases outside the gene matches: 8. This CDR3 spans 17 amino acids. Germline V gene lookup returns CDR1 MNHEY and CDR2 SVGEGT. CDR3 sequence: CASSYDVGTGRTDTQYF. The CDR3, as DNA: TGTGCCAGCAGTTACGACGTTGGGACAGGACGCACAGATACGCAGTATTTT.

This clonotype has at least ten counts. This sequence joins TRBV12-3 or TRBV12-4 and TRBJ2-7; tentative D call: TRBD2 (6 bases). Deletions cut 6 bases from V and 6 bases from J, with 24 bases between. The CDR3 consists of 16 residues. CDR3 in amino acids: CASSHIIADNLSEQYF. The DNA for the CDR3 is TGTGCCAGCAGCCACATAATAGCGGACAACCTCTCCGAGCAGTACTTC.

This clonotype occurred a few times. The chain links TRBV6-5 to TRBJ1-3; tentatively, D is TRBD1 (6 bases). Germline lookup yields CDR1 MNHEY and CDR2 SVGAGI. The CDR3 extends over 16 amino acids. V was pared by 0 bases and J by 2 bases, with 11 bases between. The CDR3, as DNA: TGTGCCAGCAGTTACTCGAGTCGGGGGCCTGGAAACACCATATATTTT. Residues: CASSYSSRGPGNTIYF.

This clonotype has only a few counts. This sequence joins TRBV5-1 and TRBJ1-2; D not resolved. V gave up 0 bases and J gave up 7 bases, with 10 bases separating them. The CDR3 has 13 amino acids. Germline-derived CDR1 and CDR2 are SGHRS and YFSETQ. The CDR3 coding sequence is TGCGCCAGCAGCTTGGTTTCGGGTAGTGGCTACACCTTC. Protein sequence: CASSLVSGSGYTF.

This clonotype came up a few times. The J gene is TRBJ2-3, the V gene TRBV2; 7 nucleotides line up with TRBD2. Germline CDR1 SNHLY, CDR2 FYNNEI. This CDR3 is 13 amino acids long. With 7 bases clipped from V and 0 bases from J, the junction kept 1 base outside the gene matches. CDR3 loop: CASMRESTDTQYF. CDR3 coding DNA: TGTGCCAGCATGCGGGAGAGCACAGATACGCAGTATTTT. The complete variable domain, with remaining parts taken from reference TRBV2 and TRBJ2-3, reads EPEVTQTPSHQVTQMGQEVILRCVPISNHLYFYWYRQILGQKVEFLVSFYNNEISEKSEIFDDQFSVERPDGSNFTLKIRSTKLEDSAMYFCASMRESTDTQYFGPGTRLTVL.

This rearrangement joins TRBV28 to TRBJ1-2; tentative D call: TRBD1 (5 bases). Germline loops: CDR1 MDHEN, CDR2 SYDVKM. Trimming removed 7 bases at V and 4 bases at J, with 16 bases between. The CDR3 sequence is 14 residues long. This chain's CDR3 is CASKIPGRAYGYTF. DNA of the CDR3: TGTGCCAGCAAAATTCCGGGACGGGCCTATGGCTACACCTTC.

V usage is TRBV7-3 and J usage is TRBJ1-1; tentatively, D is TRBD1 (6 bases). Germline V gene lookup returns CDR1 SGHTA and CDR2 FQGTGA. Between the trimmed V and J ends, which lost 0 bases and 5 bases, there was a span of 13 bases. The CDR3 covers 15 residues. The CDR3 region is CASSLTQGGVTEAFF. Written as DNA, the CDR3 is TGTGCCAGCAGCTTAACCCAAGGGGGGGTGACTGAAGCTTTCTTT.

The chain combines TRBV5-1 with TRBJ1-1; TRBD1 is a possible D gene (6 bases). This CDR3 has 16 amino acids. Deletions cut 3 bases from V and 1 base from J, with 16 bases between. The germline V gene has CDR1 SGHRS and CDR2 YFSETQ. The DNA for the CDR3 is TGCGCCAGCAGCTCCCGGCAGGGGCTTCAGAACACTGAAGCTTTCTTT. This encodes CASSSRQGLQNTEAFF.

CDR3 loop: CAWSPTVTYGYTF. The CDR3 coding sequence is TGTGCCTGGAGTCCCACCGTAACTTATGGCTACACCTTC. V gene TRBV30 combines with J gene TRBJ1-2; no firm D call. Germline-derived CDR1 and CDR2 are GTSNPN and SVGIG (reference sequence). The CDR3 runs to 13 residues. V lost 2 bases to trimming and J lost 5 bases, with 12 bases between them.

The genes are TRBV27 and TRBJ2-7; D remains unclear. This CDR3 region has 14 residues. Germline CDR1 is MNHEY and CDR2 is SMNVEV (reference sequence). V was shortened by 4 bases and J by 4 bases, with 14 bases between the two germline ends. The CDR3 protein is CASSSQGRRYEQYF. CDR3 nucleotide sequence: TGTGCCAGCAGTTCCCAAGGACGGCGTTACGAGCAGTACTTC.

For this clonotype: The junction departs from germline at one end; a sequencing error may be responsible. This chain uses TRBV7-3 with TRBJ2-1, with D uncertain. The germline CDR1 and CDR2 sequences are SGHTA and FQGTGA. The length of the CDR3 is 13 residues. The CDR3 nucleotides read TGTGCCAGCAGCTTAACGGCTTACAATGAGCGGTTCTTC. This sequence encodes CASSLTAYNERFF.

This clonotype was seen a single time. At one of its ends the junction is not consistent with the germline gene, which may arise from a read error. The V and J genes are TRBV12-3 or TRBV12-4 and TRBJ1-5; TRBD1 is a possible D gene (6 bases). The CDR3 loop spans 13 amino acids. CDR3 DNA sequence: TGTGCCAGCAGCGGACAGTCGCGGAAGCCCCTGCATTTT. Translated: CASSGQSRKPLHF.

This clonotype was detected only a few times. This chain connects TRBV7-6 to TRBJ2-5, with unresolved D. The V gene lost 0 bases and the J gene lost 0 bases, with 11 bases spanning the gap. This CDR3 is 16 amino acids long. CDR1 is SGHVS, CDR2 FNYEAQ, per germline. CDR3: CASSLALKHHQETQYF. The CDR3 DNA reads TGTGCCAGCAGCTTAGCGCTTAAACACCACCAAGAGACCCAGTACTTC.

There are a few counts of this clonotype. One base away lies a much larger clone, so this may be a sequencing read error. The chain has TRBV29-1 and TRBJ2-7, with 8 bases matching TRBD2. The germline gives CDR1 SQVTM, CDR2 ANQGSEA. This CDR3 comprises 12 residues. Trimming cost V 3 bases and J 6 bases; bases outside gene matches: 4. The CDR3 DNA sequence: TGCAGCGTTGAGGGCGGGAGGAGCGAGCAGTACTTC. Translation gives CSVEGGRSEQYF.

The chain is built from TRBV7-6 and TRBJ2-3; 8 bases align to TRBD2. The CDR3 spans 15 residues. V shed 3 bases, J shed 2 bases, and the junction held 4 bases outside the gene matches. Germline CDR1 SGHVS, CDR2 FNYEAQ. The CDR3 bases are TGTGCCAGCAGCTTCGCGGGGGGCTTCACAGATACGCAGTATTTT. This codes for CASSFAGGFTDTQYF. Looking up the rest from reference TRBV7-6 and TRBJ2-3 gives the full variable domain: GAGVSQSPRYKVTKRGQDVALRCDPISGHVSLYWYRQALGQGPEFLTYFNYEAQQDKSGLPNDRFSAERPEGSISTLTIQRTEQRDSAMYRCASSFAGGFTDTQYFGPGTRLTVL.

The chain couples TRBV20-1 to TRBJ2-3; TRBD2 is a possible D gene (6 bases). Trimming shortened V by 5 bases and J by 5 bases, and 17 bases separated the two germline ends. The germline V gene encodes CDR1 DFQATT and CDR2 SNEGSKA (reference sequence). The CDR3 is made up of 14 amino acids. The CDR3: CSADPSVAEDTQYF. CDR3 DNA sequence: TGCAGTGCTGACCCCTCTGTAGCGGAAGATACGCAGTATTTT.

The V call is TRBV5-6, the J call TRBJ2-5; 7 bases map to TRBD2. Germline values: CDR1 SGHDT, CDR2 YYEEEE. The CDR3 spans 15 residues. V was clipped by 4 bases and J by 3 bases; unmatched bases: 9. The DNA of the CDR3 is TGTGCCAGCAGCCTTACCCTCGCGGGGGAAGAGACCCAGTACTTC. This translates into CASSLTLAGEETQYF.

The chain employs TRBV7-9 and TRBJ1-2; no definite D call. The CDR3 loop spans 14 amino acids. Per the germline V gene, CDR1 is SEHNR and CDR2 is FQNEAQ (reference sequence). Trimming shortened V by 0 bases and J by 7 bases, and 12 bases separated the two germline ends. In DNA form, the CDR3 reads TGTGCCAGCAGCTTAGCGATAGGGTCGTTTGGCTACACCTTC. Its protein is CASSLAIGSFGYTF.

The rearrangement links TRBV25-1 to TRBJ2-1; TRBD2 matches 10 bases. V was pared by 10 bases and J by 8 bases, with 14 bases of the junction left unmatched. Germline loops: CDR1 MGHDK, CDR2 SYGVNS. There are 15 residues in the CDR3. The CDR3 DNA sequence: TGTGCCATCCAGACCGGCCTAGCGGGAGTGGATGAGCAGTTCTTC. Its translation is CAIQTGLAGVDEQFF. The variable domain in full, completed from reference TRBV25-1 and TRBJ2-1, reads EADIYQTPRYLVIGTGKKITLECSQTMGHDKMYWYQQDPGMELHLIHYSYGVNSTEKGDLSSESTVSRIRTEHFPLTLESARPSHTSQYLCAIQTGLAGVDEQFFGPGTRLTVL.